The 29 T cell receptor beta chains below all came from one sample that was sequenced in a study of blood T cell repertoires in COVID-19. TCRdb's table, derived via immunoSEQ multiplex PCR, lists solely in-frame clones and lacks some. The sample yields 240,000 or so clones, 70% to 90% seen once. Sequencing was performed on peripheral blood. The receptor set was obtained from a man between 60 and 70 years old with acute or convalescent COVID-19.

This chain uses TRBV27 with TRBJ1-4, with 7 positions matching TRBD1. Germline trimming cut 2 bases from V and 8 bases from J; bases unmatched to any gene: 5. Per the germline V gene, CDR1 is MNHEY and CDR2 is SMNVEV (reference sequence). The CDR3 sequence is 14 residues long. Here the CDR3 reads CASSLKGAGEKLFF. In nucleotides, the CDR3 is TGTGCCAGCAGTTTAAAGGGGGCGGGAGAAAAACTGTTTTTT.

The V gene is TRBV11-3, the J gene TRBJ2-4, with TRBD1 matching 8 bases. This CDR3 is built from 14 residues. The V segment lost 5 bases and the J segment 9 bases; nucleotides outside the gene matches: 9. Germline V gene data show CDR1 as SGHNT and CDR2 as YENEEA. DNA for the CDR3: TGTGCCAGCAGCCCAGGACAGGGTTCAGCCATTCAGTACTTC. This gives the protein CASSPGQGSAIQYF.

The chain uses TRBV28 and TRBJ1-3; D is unresolved. Germline CDR1 and CDR2: MDHEN and SYDVKM. The CDR3 length is 15 residues. Trimming stripped 4 bases from V and 0 bases from J, with 10 bases between. The CDR3 sequence: CASSSRLSSGNTIYF. CDR3 DNA sequence: TGTGCCAGCAGTTCCCGACTGAGCTCTGGAAACACCATATATTTT.

The J gene is TRBJ1-1, the V gene TRBV11-2; D call uncertain. CDR1 and CDR2 (germline): SGHAT, FQNNGV. CDR3 length: 13 residues. Between the trimmed V and J ends, which lost 1 base and 5 bases, there was a span of 8 bases. CDR3 in amino acids: CASSLAGGTEAFF. CDR3 sequence (DNA): TGTGCCAGCAGCTTAGCGGGTGGGACTGAAGCTTTCTTT.

The chain has TRBV3-1 (or the pseudogene TRBV3-2) and TRBJ2-1; tentative D call: TRBD2 (5 bases). Germline CDR1 is LGHDT and CDR2 is YNNKEL (reference sequence). V was trimmed by 3 bases and J by 7 bases, leaving 13 bases between them. CDR3 length equals 14 residues. The CDR3 region has the DNA TGTGCCAGCAGCCAGAGAACTAGAACTAATGAGCAGTTCTTC. This translates into CASSQRTRTNEQFF.

The sample holds a few counts of this clone. The rearrangement joins TRBV3-1 (or the pseudogene TRBV3-2) to TRBJ2-7; D may be TRBD2 (5 bases). Germline loops: CDR1 LGHDT, CDR2 YNNKEL (reference sequence). V was cut by 4 bases and J by 3 bases, with 16 bases left in between. This CDR3 is 15 amino acids long. The CDR3 sequence is CASSPRGSVIYEQYF. CDR3 nucleotides: TGTGCCAGCAGCCCCCGGGGTAGCGTGATCTACGAGCAGTACTTC.

The CDR3 is CASSSRGGAETQYF. The CDR3 nucleotides are TGTGCCAGCAGTTCCCGCGGGGGGGCGGAGACCCAGTACTTC. The rearrangement joins TRBV27 to TRBJ2-5; 9 bases line up with TRBD2. The CDR3 contains 14 residues. The junction had 5 bases not matched to a gene; V was cut back by 4 bases and J by 5 bases. Germline V gene lookup returns CDR1 MNHEY and CDR2 SMNVEV (reference sequence).

In regard to this clone: This specimen includes other DNA sequences encoding the same CDR3. J is TRBJ2-3 and V is TRBV25-1, with D possibly TRBD2 on 6 matching bases. This CDR3 is built from 13 residues. Germline CDR1 and CDR2: MGHDK and SYGVNS. V was cut by 5 bases and J by 4 bases, with 10 bases left in between. Here the CDR3 DNA reads TGTGCCAGCAGTCGGGACTCCCCAGATACGCAGTATTTT. Protein sequence: CASSRDSPDTQYF.

J is TRBJ1-3 and V is TRBV9; TRBD1 is a possible D gene (6 bases). V was cut by 3 bases and J by 0 bases, with 13 bases left in between. The CDR3 length is 16 residues. Germline V CDR1 and CDR2: SGDLS, YYNGEE. The CDR3 nucleotides read TGTGCCAGCAGCGAAGGGGGACCGTACTCTGGAAACACCATATATTTT. Residues: CASSEGGPYSGNTIYF.

The rearrangement links TRBV3-1 (or the pseudogene TRBV3-2) to TRBJ1-6; the D gene is possibly TRBD1 (6 bases). CDR3 length equals 20 residues. The V gene's germline CDR1 is LGHDT and CDR2 YNNKEL (reference sequence). V dropped 5 bases and J dropped 5 bases, with 28 bases sitting between them. CDR3 region: CASSVLLRAPAGVDNSPLHF. Written as DNA, the CDR3 is TGTGCCAGCAGCGTCCTCCTCCGGGCCCCCGCAGGGGTAGATAATTCACCCCTCCACTTT.

V usage is TRBV28 and J usage is TRBJ1-6; no definite D call. The V gene's germline CDR1 is MDHEN and CDR2 SYDVKM. V gave up 2 bases and J gave up 7 bases, with 9 bases separating them. CDR3 length equals 14 residues. CDR3 sequence reads: CASSLIVTNSPLHF. In DNA, the CDR3 is TGTGCCAGCAGTTTAATAGTTACGAATTCACCCCTCCACTTT.

The chain has TRBV10-3 and TRBJ2-7; D is perhaps TRBD1 (6 bases). This CDR3 is built from 12 residues. The V end was cut by 6 bases, the J end by 5 bases, with 11 bases between. Germline lookup yields CDR1 ENHRY and CDR2 SYGVKD. The CDR3 DNA reads as TGTGCCATCAGGGGGGCCACCGACGAGCAGTACTTC. Translation gives CAIRGATDEQYF.

The chain couples TRBV19 to TRBJ1-5, with D perhaps matching TRBD1 (5 bases). Trimming took off 6 bases at V and 4 bases at J, with 13 bases between the two ends. From germline, CDR1 is LNHDA and CDR2 SQIVND (reference sequence). The CDR3 runs 14 residues. The CDR3 sequence: CASRSARGNQPQHF. The CDR3 DNA sequence: TGTGCCAGTAGGTCGGCAAGGGGAAATCAGCCCCAGCATTTT.

The chain couples TRBV18 to TRBJ1-4; D is possibly TRBD1 (6 bases). The CDR3 runs to 15 residues. The germline V gene has CDR1 KGHSH and CDR2 LQKENI. V was clipped by 5 bases and J by 3 bases, with 13 bases between them. The CDR3 sequence: CASSGPGQPNEKLFF. The CDR3 DNA reads TGTGCCAGCTCAGGTCCGGGACAACCTAATGAAAAACTGTTTTTT. The full variable domain, in which reference TRBV18 and TRBJ1-4 provide the parts outside the CDR3, is NAGVMQNPRHLVRRRGQEARLRCSPMKGHSHVYWYRQLPEEGLKFMVYLQKENIIDESGMPKERFSAEFPKEGPSILRIQQVVRGDSAAYFCASSGPGQPNEKLFFGSGTQLSVL.

V and J are TRBV19 and TRBJ1-1; 7 bases agree with TRBD1. Losses at the gene ends were 8 bases for V and 4 bases for J; bases not matched to a gene: 10. The CDR3 is 14 amino acids. Germline values: CDR1 LNHDA, CDR2 SQIVND (reference sequence). This CDR3 is CASDDRAASTEAFF. The CDR3 nucleotides read TGTGCCAGTGATGACAGGGCCGCTAGCACTGAAGCTTTCTTT. The complete variable domain, with remaining parts taken from reference TRBV19 and TRBJ1-1, reads DGGITQSPKYLFRKEGQNVTLSCEQNLNHDAMYWYRQDPGQGLRLIYYSQIVNDFQKGDIAEGYSVSREKKESFPLTVTSAQKNPTAFYLCASDDRAASTEAFFGQGTRLTVV.

J is TRBJ2-7 and V is TRBV5-1; 9 bases line up with TRBD2. The germline CDR1 and CDR2 sequences are SGHRS and YFSETQ. Trimming took 0 bases from V and 2 from J; bases not matched to a gene: 3. The CDR3 is 15 residues long. CDR3 coding DNA: TGCGCCAGCAGCTTGGAGCCTAGCGGGGCCTACGAGCAGTACTTC. Translated: CASSLEPSGAYEQYF.

This rearrangement joins TRBV10-3 to TRBJ1-2, with TRBD1 matching 9 bases. This CDR3 region has 15 residues. Losses at the gene ends were 2 bases for V and 7 bases for J; bases not matched to a gene: 8. The germline gives CDR1 ENHRY, CDR2 SYGVKD. The CDR3 region is CAISEQTGTGSGYTF. DNA of the CDR3: TGTGCCATCAGTGAGCAAACCGGGACAGGGTCTGGCTACACCTTC.

The gene calls are TRBV4-2 and TRBJ1-2, with 7 bases fitting TRBD1. The J segment lost 6 bases and the V segment lost 4 bases, leaving 2 bases of the junction unmatched. Germline-derived CDR1 and CDR2 are LGHNA and YNFKEQ. The CDR3 is 12 residues long. The chain's CDR3 is CASSLTGDGYTF. The CDR3 DNA is TGTGCCAGCAGCCTAACAGGGGATGGCTACACCTTC.

The rearrangement uses TRBV28 and TRBJ2-2, with 10 positions matching TRBD2. Germline V gives CDR1 MDHEN, CDR2 SYDVKM. The V segment lost 4 bases and the J segment 7 bases; nucleotides outside the gene matches: 9. The CDR3 sequence is 16 residues long. CDR3 sequence (DNA): TGTGCCAGCAGTTATCCGAGCGGGAGGGCTGGCGGGGAGCTGTTTTTT. This codes for CASSYPSGRAGGELFF. Looking up the rest from reference TRBV28 and TRBJ2-2 gives the full variable domain: DVKVTQSSRYLVKRTGEKVFLECVQDMDHENMFWYRQDPGLGLRLIYFSYDVKMKEKGDIPEGYSVSREKKERFSLILESASTNQTSMYLCASSYPSGRAGGELFFGEGSRLTVL.

J is TRBJ2-2 and V is TRBV4-3; tentatively, D is TRBD2 (5 bases). V was shortened by 0 bases and J by 1 base, with 9 bases between the two germline ends. The V gene's germline CDR1 is LGHNA and CDR2 YSLEER. The length of the CDR3 is 16 residues. For the CDR3, the DNA is TGCGCCAGCAGCCAAGAATCGGGATGGAACACCGGGGAGCTGTTTTTT. This sequence encodes CASSQESGWNTGELFF.

Concerning this clone: Within the sample, other DNA sequences also encode this same CDR3. The V and J genes are TRBV27 and TRBJ2-7; TRBD2 matches at 11 bases. The CDR3 runs 14 residues. The ends lost 3 bases at V and 4 bases at J; junction bases unmatched: 2. Germline CDR1 reads MNHEY; CDR2 reads SMNVEV (reference sequence). For the CDR3, the DNA is TGTGCCAGCAGTTTTTTAGCGGGAGGGTACGAGCAGTACTTC. This codes for CASSFLAGGYEQYF.

This clone was picked up a small number of times. This sequence joins TRBV7-3 and TRBJ2-1; D remains unclear. This CDR3 spans 16 amino acids. V gave up 1 base and J gave up 0 bases, with 10 bases separating them. Per germline, CDR1 SGHTA and CDR2 FQGTGA. The CDR3 region is CASSLNLGGSYNEQFF. In DNA, the CDR3 is TGTGCCAGCAGCTTAAATCTAGGTGGCTCCTACAATGAGCAGTTCTTC. Variable domain in full (rest from reference TRBV7-3 and TRBJ2-1): GAGVSQTPSNKVTEKGKYVELRCDPISGHTALYWYRQSLGQGPEFLIYFQGTGAADDSGLPNDRFFAVRPEGSVSTLKIQRTERGDSAVYLCASSLNLGGSYNEQFFGPGTRLTVL.

On this clone itself: Other nucleotide sequences in the sample specify the same CDR3. V and J are TRBV5-1 and TRBJ2-1; the match to TRBD2 covers 13 bases. This CDR3 has 17 residues. The ends lost 4 bases at V and 4 bases at J; junction bases unmatched: 8. Germline V CDR1 and CDR2: SGHRS, YFSETQ. The CDR3 region is CASSPRLAGGSYNEQFF. The CDR3 DNA follows: TGCGCCAGCAGCCCCCGACTAGCGGGAGGAAGTTACAATGAGCAGTTCTTC.

Regarding this clone: Distinct nucleotide sequences in the sample also encode this CDR3. V and J are TRBV27 and TRBJ1-1, with 8 bases matching TRBD1. With 2 bases clipped from V and 4 bases from J, the junction kept 3 bases outside the gene matches. The length of the CDR3 is 14 residues. The germline CDR1 and CDR2 sequences are MNHEY and SMNVEV (reference sequence). CDR3 loop: CASSLQGAGTEAFF. In DNA, the CDR3 is TGTGCCAGCAGTTTACAGGGGGCGGGCACTGAAGCTTTCTTT.

The V gene is TRBV6-6, the J gene TRBJ2-7, with 7 bases fitting TRBD2. CDR3 size: 13 residues. Germline values: CDR1 MNHNY, CDR2 SVGAGI (reference sequence). The trim removed 2 bases at V and 6 bases at J, leaving 4 bases unmatched. The CDR3 here is CASSYPGTTEQYF. The DNA of the CDR3 is TGTGCCAGCAGTTACCCCGGGACTACCGAGCAGTACTTC.

The rearrangement links TRBV5-4 to TRBJ1-1, with a possible D match to TRBD1 (6 bases). This CDR3 spans 16 amino acids. Germline loops: CDR1 SGHNT, CDR2 YYREEE (reference sequence). The V and J ends lost 2 bases and 1 base respectively, with 15 bases between them. The CDR3 spells CASSLGGAGGNTEAFF. In DNA form, the CDR3 reads TGTGCCAGCAGCTTAGGGGGGGCTGGCGGGAACACTGAAGCTTTCTTT. The complete variable domain, with remaining parts taken from reference TRBV5-4 and TRBJ1-1, reads ETGVTQSPTHLIKTRGQQVTLRCSSQSGHNTVSWYQQALGQGPQFIFQYYREEENGRGNFPPRFSGLQFPNYSSELNVNALELDDSALYLCASSLGGAGGNTEAFFGQGTRLTVV.

This chain uses TRBV7-2 with TRBJ2-3; 10 positions match TRBD2. V lost 6 bases to trimming and J lost 0 bases; unmatched junction nucleotides: 3. Germline V gene sequence: CDR1 SGHTA, CDR2 FQGNSA. The CDR3 covers 15 residues. The CDR3 DNA is TGTGCCAGCAGTACGGGACTAGCGAGCACAGATACGCAGTATTTT. Its translation: CASSTGLASTDTQYF.

The rearrangement joins TRBV11-3 to TRBJ1-1; no clear D gene. Germline CDR1 reads SGHNT; CDR2 reads YENEEA. The V end lost 3 bases, the J end lost 5 bases, and 7 bases lay between the germline ends. This CDR3 is 12 amino acids long. The CDR3 loop reads CASSFGVTEAFF. Here the CDR3 DNA reads TGTGCCAGCAGCTTCGGGGTTACTGAAGCTTTCTTT.

The chain has TRBV6-5 and TRBJ1-4; D perhaps matches TRBD1 (5 bases). From germline, CDR1 is MNHEY and CDR2 SVGAGI. With 6 bases removed from V and 11 bases from J, the gap between germline ends came to 22 bases. The CDR3 sequence is 15 residues long. CDR3: CASSPYERGGRKLFF. CDR3 DNA: TGTGCCAGCAGCCCCTATGAAAGGGGAGGCCGCAAACTGTTTTTT.